This T cell receptor (beta chain) was captured in a study of T cells in Graves' hyperthyroidism and ophthalmopathy. General study results and limits: Using 13 V-J features, a model discriminated ophthalmopathy from stable hyperthyroidism. Ophthalmopathy was identified by the model a median approximately 6.4 months ahead of onset.

This clonotype was found a few times. Its antigen is undetermined. TCR beta CDR3 region amplification was performed from RNA transcripts. The HTBI primer set served for first-round RT-PCR of the TCR CDR3. Using its own MiXCR run on the multiplex PCR reads, TCRdb lists one record per CDR3 protein. The data show about 400,000 distinct CDR3 sequences, approximately 14% seen once. The study collected blood at first hyperthyroidism diagnosis, before any ophthalmopathy symptoms arose. This CDR3 comprises 17 residues. From germline, CDR1 is SEHNR and CDR2 FQNEAQ (reference sequence). The V gene end was trimmed by 5 bases and the J gene end by 3 bases; junction bases not matched to a gene: 10.

The clonotype originates from a young woman with Graves' hyperthyroidism that later progressed to Graves' ophthalmopathy. This chain links TRBV7-9 with TRBJ2-3, with TRBD1 identical over 11 bases. What was sequenced was blood. CDR3 bases: TGTGCCAGCAGCGTCCCCCGAGGACAGGGGGCAACAGATACGCAGTATTTT. Protein product: CASSVPRGQGATDTQYF.